The entry below describes one T cell receptor (beta chain). Its target antigen remains unknown. No much larger clonotype is one base removed from it; base qualities were not supplied. From its cysteine to its phenylalanine, the CDR3 spans 13 amino acids. The read is trimmed to its CDR3 DNA, 39 bases read in frame from base 1. V lost 2 bases and J lost 8 bases; the stretch between them is 9 bases long. CDR1 and CDR2 (LGHDT, YNNKEL) derive from the germline V gene (reference sequence). The receptor library was made with 5' RACE. Sequenced on an Illumina HiSeq 2500. A second PCR of roughly 6 to 11 cycles was run with a J-beta primer mix and a sample-barcoded 5' primer. Each TCR beta cDNA molecule received a unique molecular identifier from a template-switch 5' adaptor carrying 12 random nucleotides. At least 3 million CDR3-containing paired-end reads were obtained from each sample. The Mint cDNA synthesis kit, primed by a TRBC-specific oligonucleotide, was used to synthesize first-strand cDNA from all RNA. Following uracil-DNA glycosylase treatment, all cDNA underwent a first 18-cycle PCR with the universal primers M1SS and BC2_uni_R. Per the original workflow: For normalization, 1 million high-quality reads, each with a distinct molecular identifier, were randomly selected from each sample. Reads sharing molecular identifiers were discarded rather than binned into consensus sequences. MiTCR, run with a Q25 quality threshold and the strictest error-elimination algorithm, handled CDR3 identification, clonotype clustering and error correction. A nonparametric unseen species model with Euler transformation was used to estimate a lower bound on total TCR beta diversity. TCRdb trimmed the raw reads at Q25, called clones with MiXCR and kept productive beta chains. Rows merge per CDR3 protein into single entries with the most common DNA and genes. The V and J calls, along with clone size, are taken from TCRdb and not from the paper's own processing. The sample table shows hundreds of thousands of distinct CDR3 sequences, and about 62% are seen once. The biggest ten clones account for 20% to 25% of the sample.

These data belong to a study of blood T cells in healthy people across ages (dated by TCRdb to about 2015). With respect to the entire study: In model experiments, template switching captured roughly one uniquely barcoded TCR beta cDNA molecule for every two T cells. Four age groups were formed from the donors: young (average approximately 15 years), middle-aged (approximately 40), aged (roughly 59) and long-lived (roughly 88). Two additional independent replicas of 1 million unique cDNA reads from the same blood draw were analyzed for two donors (one aged 18 to 30 and one aged 80 or older). To track age-related changes in TCR beta repertoire diversity, the study relied on deep sequencing normalized with unique cDNA molecular identifiers. To avoid experimental bias, donors of different ages were randomly spread across the sequencing lanes.

The study at large found these results: Observed TCR beta diversity per million T cells fell roughly linearly with age, and a significant reduction was already apparent by age approximately 41. The long-lived group showed more naive CD4+ T cells, fewer expanded clones and increased TCR diversity than the aged group, suggesting age selection. Conclusive comparison of naive and antigen-experienced compartments was prevented by the profiling of bulk unsorted PBMCs. Donor CMV infection status was unknown, potentially confounding age-related changes in expanded clonotypes. Estimates of total diversity from one million sequenced T cells were regarded as lower bounds and underestimates. A strong correlation was found between observed TCR beta diversity and the percentage of naive T cells measured by flow cytometry.

Donors were a few dozen systemically healthy Caucasian individuals from Russia aged roughly 6 to 100 years. Approximately 10 milliliters of peripheral blood were collected from each donor into EDTA-treated Vacutainer tubes. Ficoll-Paque density-gradient centrifugation was used to isolate PBMCs, with at least 6.5 million per sample. Trizol reagent was used to extract total RNA from PBMCs, with at least 6 micrograms per sample. For every donor, an aliquot of PBMCs went through flow cytometry to measure the percentages of naive CD45RAhigh/CD27high T cells. Specimen: blood. The chain is assembled from TRBV3-1 and TRBJ1-4, with the D segment identity uncertain. The clonotype was recovered from a man aged 25 to 40 in good health. At the DNA level, the sequence is TGTGCCAGCAGCCAAATCGGGGAAGAAAAACTGTTTTTT. Its protein product is CASSQIGEEKLFF.